Below, one T cell receptor beta chain is given with its context. The antigen remains undetermined. V dropped 4 bases and J dropped 0; count of bases not matched to a gene: 8. The length of the CDR3 is 16 residues. In germline, CDR1 is SGHRS, CDR2 YFSETQ. Generated by immunoSEQ multiplex PCR, the TCRdb table keeps only in-frame clones and is missing some. The sample contains under 150,000 clones, about nine tenths of which appear only once. The data belong to a study of T cell responses to AZD1222 COVID-19 vaccine. Overall study findings and caveats: Clonal diversity was possibly underestimated, and the donors were mostly white British, with more females. Repertoire sampling occurred only after the peak T cell response. At 160-218 and 743-854, vaccine-associated CD4 TCRs were dominant, and they spanned spike.

Specimen: peripheral blood, collected on day 0 of AZD1222 vaccination. V is TRBV5-1 and J is TRBJ1-2; 8 bases match TRBD1. The origin of this receptor is an adult in good health. The CDR3 region has the DNA TGCGCCAGCAGCCCCGGACAGGGACAGACTAACTATGGCTACACCTTC. Protein: CASSPGQGQTNYGYTF.